Detailed here is one TCR beta chain. The antigen this receptor binds is unknown. No qualities accompany the bases; no much larger clone lies one base away. Sequencing was carried out with an Illumina HiSeq 1500. The public sequencing data were trimmed at Q25 with fastp and processed into clonotypes with MiXCR by TCRdb, which kept only in-frame beta chains. CDR3 protein duplicates are merged, each entry listing the most common genes and DNA. Counted in this sample were some 900,000 distinct CDR3 sequences; approximately 30% of them appeared once. The leading ten clones occupy roughly an eighth of the sample. The data were taken from a study of T cell repertoires in cytomegalovirus infection (dated by TCRdb to about 2019). Study-level background: The peptide stimulations were aimed at well-studied HLA-B-restricted epitopes as well as recently identified HLA-C-restricted CMV epitopes, whose presentation resists viral immunomodulation. Because public TCR beta signatures pointed to carriage of CMV infection together with the matching HLA type, the HLA type of each donor mattered for the analysis.

V and J are truncated by 6 bases and 3 bases respectively, leaving an intervening sequence of 17 bases. The germline V gene provides CDR1 MDHEN and CDR2 SYDVKM. Reading from cysteine to phenylalanine, the CDR3 counts 15 amino acids. The retained sequence is limited to the CDR3, 45 bases, with the frame set at the first base. Here is what the overall study found, with its caveats: The ex vivo response was dominated by HLA-C-restricted CMV-specific TCR beta clonotypes, which also provided the single most frequent clonotype in two of eight donors. Cumulative frequency of public TCR beta family members discriminated carriers of CMV infection plus the relevant HLA type in this cohort and an independent roughly 330-donor cohort.

The meaning of the sample's treatment or condition label: in vitro stimulation with specific CMV peptide epitopes to enrich CMV-specific T cells. This receptor was obtained from a human donor in good health (CMV status not recorded). Some clones in this sample may be carry-over from other donors' samples. Recombination linked TRBV28 to TRBJ2-5, with a tentative D gene TRBD1 over 5 matching bases. The sequencing here drew on cultured CD8+ T cells from PBMCs, taken from culture after CMV antigen stimulation. Read as DNA, the sequence is TGTGCCAGCAGCCCCCCTGTCAGGGTCGAAGAGACCCAGTACTTC. This codes for CASSPPVRVEETQYF.